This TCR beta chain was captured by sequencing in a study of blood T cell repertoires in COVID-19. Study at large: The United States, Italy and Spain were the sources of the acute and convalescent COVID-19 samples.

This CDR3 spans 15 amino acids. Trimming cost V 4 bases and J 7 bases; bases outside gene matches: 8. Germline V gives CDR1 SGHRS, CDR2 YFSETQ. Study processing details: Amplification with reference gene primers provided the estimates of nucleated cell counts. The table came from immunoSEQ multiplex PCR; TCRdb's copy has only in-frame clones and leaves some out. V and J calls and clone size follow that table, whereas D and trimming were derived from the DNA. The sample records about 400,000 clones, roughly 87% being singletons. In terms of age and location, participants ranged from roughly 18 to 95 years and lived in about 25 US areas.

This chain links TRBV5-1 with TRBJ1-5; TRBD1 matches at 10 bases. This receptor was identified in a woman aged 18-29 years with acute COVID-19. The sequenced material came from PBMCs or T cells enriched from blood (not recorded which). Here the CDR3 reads CASSPGTGAGQPQHF. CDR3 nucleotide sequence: TGCGCCAGCAGCCCCGGGACAGGGGCCGGGCAGCCCCAGCATTTT.